Presented here are 26 T cell receptor beta chains from one specimen sequenced in a study of T-cell reconstitution after alpha-beta-depleted transplantation in children. Unique molecular identifiers were built into the TCRbeta library. TCRdb analysed the PCR reads with MiXCR anew, one entry per CDR3 protein. This table has around 700,000 distinct CDR3 sequences, over 10% appearing once. The sample consisted of PBMCs, taken before TCRalphabeta/CD19-depleted stem cell transplant. The receptors originated from a girl aged 2-10 years with congenital amegakaryocytic thrombocytopenia, due to receive a stem cell transplant.

This clonotype was seen a single time. V and J are TRBV7-2 and TRBJ1-4, with D perhaps matching TRBD1 (5 bases). CDR1 is SGHTA, CDR2 FQGNSA, per germline. Trimming took off 1 base at V and 8 bases at J, with 14 bases between the two ends. This CDR3 contains 15 residues. The CDR3 loop reads CASSLESGAVEKLFF. CDR3 bases: TGTGCCAGCAGCTTAGAATCCGGGGCGGTAGAAAAACTGTTTTTT.

This clonotype was seen repeatedly, ten times or more. The rearrangement joins TRBV29-1 to TRBJ2-7, with D possibly being TRBD2 (6 bases). Per germline, CDR1 SQVTM and CDR2 ANQGSEA. The CDR3 runs 14 residues. V lost 5 bases to trimming and J lost 0 bases, with 14 bases between them. CDR3 nucleotides: TGCAGCGTTTTGGGGGGAGTCGACTCCTACGAGCAGTACTTC. Its translation: CSVLGGVDSYEQYF.

This clonotype appeared many times. The rearrangement links TRBV5-1 to TRBJ2-7; 7 bases match TRBD1. This CDR3 comprises 13 residues. V was clipped by 5 bases and J by 7 bases; unmatched bases: 9. Germline V lookup: CDR1 SGHRS, CDR2 YFSETQ. CDR3 nucleotide sequence: TGCGCCAGCAGTCAAACAGGGGTAGGGGAGCAGTACTTC. Translation: CASSQTGVGEQYF.

The chain is built from TRBV7-6 and TRBJ2-3; 7 bases fit TRBD2. The CDR3 is 14 residues long. V dropped 8 bases and J dropped 3; count of bases not matched to a gene: 8. CDR1 SGHVS and CDR2 FNYEAQ come from the germline V gene. The CDR3 DNA reads as TGTGCCAGCCGACTAGCTTGTTGTACAGATACGCAGTATTTT. Translating it yields CASRLACCTDTQYF.

For this clonotype: A much larger clone lies one base from this, so it may be a read error. The conserved closing phenylalanine or tryptophan is absent in this CDR3, likely reflecting a read error. The chain recombines TRBV5-1 with TRBJ2-3; the D gene is possibly TRBD2 (7 bases). V lost 4 bases and J 2 bases, leaving 11 bases between the germline ends. Germline values: CDR1 SGHRS, CDR2 YFSETQ. This CDR3 has 14 amino acids. The CDR3 loop reads CASSGRGDTDTQYL. Written as DNA, the CDR3 is TGCGCCAGCAGCGGGAGGGGGGACACAGATACGCAGTATTTA.

This clonotype was detected many times. This chain connects TRBV29-1 to TRBJ2-3; D may correspond to TRBD1 or TRBD2 (5 bases each). The CDR3 sequence is 14 residues long. The V gene's germline CDR1 is SQVTM and CDR2 ANQGSEA. Trimming left V 5 bases short and J 0 bases short, with 12 bases between. The CDR3 bases are TGCAGCGTTTTCGGGGCTACTAGCACAGATACGCAGTATTTT. It is translated as CSVFGATSTDTQYF.

The sample holds many counts of this clonotype. The chain couples TRBV7-6 to TRBJ2-2; no reliable D call. The CDR3 length is 11 residues. Trimming stripped 1 base from V and 10 bases from J, with 4 bases between. The V gene's germline CDR1 is SGHVS and CDR2 FNYEAQ. The chain's CDR3 is CASSLEAELFF. The CDR3 nucleotides are TGTGCCAGCAGCTTAGAAGCGGAGCTGTTTTTT. The variable domain in full, with the rest retrieved from reference TRBV7-6 and TRBJ2-2, is GAGVSQSPRYKVTKRGQDVALRCDPISGHVSLYWYRQALGQGPEFLTYFNYEAQQDKSGLPNDRFSAERPEGSISTLTIQRTEQRDSAMYRCASSLEAELFFGEGSRLTVL.

DNA of the CDR3: TGCGCCAGCAGCCTTTGGACCGCGAACACCGGGGAGCTGTTTTTT. Translated, it gives CASSLWTANTGELFF. The gene calls are TRBV5-1 and TRBJ2-2; D gene unclear. From germline, CDR1 is SGHRS and CDR2 YFSETQ. With 4 bases removed from V and 0 bases from J, the gap between germline ends came to 10 bases. The CDR3 is made up of 15 amino acids.

The CDR3 is CSATKAWQETQYF. Here the CDR3 DNA reads TGCAGTGCTACGAAAGCCTGGCAAGAGACCCAGTACTTC. This rearrangement joins TRBV20-1 to TRBJ2-5, with no clear D. Per the germline V gene, CDR1 is DFQATT and CDR2 is SNEGSKA (reference sequence). The V end lost 4 bases, the J end lost 2 bases, and 11 bases lay between the germline ends. The CDR3 runs to 13 residues.

This sequence joins TRBV14 and TRBJ2-1; 7 bases match TRBD1. The CDR3 sequence is 16 residues long. The ends lost 0 bases at V and 2 bases at J; junction bases unmatched: 4. The V gene's germline CDR1 is SGHDN and CDR2 FVKESK. CDR3 region: CASSQEVQGPYNEQFF. The CDR3 nucleotides read TGTGCCAGCAGCCAAGAGGTACAGGGGCCCTACAATGAGCAGTTCTTC.

This clonotype has just a few counts. The chain couples TRBV18 to TRBJ2-5; either TRBD1 or TRBD2 may supply D (5 bases each). CDR3 length: 13 amino acids. V lost 8 bases and J 6 bases, leaving 16 bases between the germline ends. Germline V lookup: CDR1 KGHSH, CDR2 LQKENI. CDR3 amino acids: CASGSTGTKTQYF. Here the CDR3 DNA reads TGTGCCAGCGGATCAACTGGGACGAAGACCCAGTACTTC.

This clonotype was counted at least ten times. Germline and junction disagree at one end, which may indicate a read error. V usage is TRBV3-1 and J usage is TRBJ2-4; D is undetermined. Germline CDR1 LGHDT, CDR2 YNNKEL (reference sequence). The CDR3 is made up of 12 amino acids. The CDR3: CASSQEAESLHF. For the CDR3, the DNA is TGTGCCAGCAGCCAAGAGGCAGAGAGCCTTCACTTC.

V usage is TRBV20-1 and J usage is TRBJ2-5, with a tentative D call TRBD2 (5 bases). Trimming stripped 5 bases from V and 4 bases from J, with 20 bases between. Germline V CDR1 and CDR2: DFQATT, SNEGSKA (reference sequence). The CDR3 totals 15 residues. The CDR3 reads CSALRAANKGETQYF. CDR3 sequence (DNA): TGCAGTGCTCTTCGAGCGGCAAATAAAGGAGAGACCCAGTACTTC.

The chain couples TRBV6-1 to TRBJ1-2; D gene uncertain. V was pared by 7 bases and J by 5 bases, with 17 bases between. Germline V gene sequence: CDR1 MNHNS, CDR2 SASEGT. The CDR3 contains 14 residues. For the CDR3, the DNA is TGTGCCAGCACCGACGGAGCTGGGCGTTATGGCTACACCTTC. It encodes CASTDGAGRYGYTF.

Ten or more counts support this clonotype. This rearrangement joins TRBV7-9 to TRBJ2-2, with unresolved D. The CDR3 sequence is 10 residues long. The germline V gene encodes CDR1 SEHNR and CDR2 FQNEAQ (reference sequence). V lost 8 bases to trimming and J lost 5 bases, with 3 bases between them. As DNA, the CDR3 is TGTGCCAGCCAAACCGGGGAGCTGTTTTTT. It encodes CASQTGELFF.

In its sample, this clonotype was seen many times. The chain joins TRBV20-1 to TRBJ1-4, with D tentatively TRBD1 (6 bases). The V gene's germline CDR1 is DFQATT and CDR2 SNEGSKA (reference sequence). The V end lost 3 bases, the J end lost 7 bases, and 12 bases lay between the germline ends. The CDR3 sequence is 13 residues long. The CDR3 spells CSASGGQLEKLFF. CDR3 in DNA: TGCAGTGCTAGTGGGGGGCAGCTTGAAAAACTGTTTTTT.

The rearrangement joins TRBV11-2 to TRBJ1-3; D perhaps matches TRBD1 (5 bases). The germline V gene has CDR1 SGHAT and CDR2 FQNNGV. V gave up 5 bases and J gave up 1 base, with 21 bases separating them. This CDR3 comprises 18 residues. CDR3 sequence (DNA): TGTGCCAGCAGCCCGACTGCCAAATTCGGGGGTTCTGGAAACACCATATATTTT. As protein: CASSPTAKFGGSGNTIYF.

This clonotype turned up a few times. CDR3 in amino acids: CASSFRLDNEQFF. The CDR3 DNA sequence: TGTGCCAGCAGTTTTCGGCTAGACAATGAGCAGTTCTTC. The V and J genes are TRBV12-3 or TRBV12-4 and TRBJ2-1; D ambiguous. The V and J ends lost 3 bases and 5 bases respectively, with 8 bases between them. This CDR3 has 13 amino acids.

This clonotype was detected a few times. This chain links TRBV20-1 with TRBJ1-1; TRBD1 is a possible D gene (5 bases). There are 14 residues in the CDR3. Germline CDR1 reads DFQATT; CDR2 reads SNEGSKA (reference sequence). V was shortened by 2 bases and J by 6 bases, with 16 bases between the two germline ends. The DNA for the CDR3 is TGCAGTGCTAGACCATCGCGGGACCGCGCTGAAGCTTTCTTT. Protein: CSARPSRDRAEAFF.

This clonotype was seen at least ten times. The V gene is TRBV5-1, the J gene TRBJ2-1; D is uncertain. The germline V gene encodes CDR1 SGHRS and CDR2 YFSETQ. Trimming shortened V by 5 bases and J by 9 bases, and 12 bases separated the two germline ends. This CDR3 region has 12 residues. DNA of the CDR3: TGCGCCAGCAGTCTAGACTTAGGTGAGCAGTTCTTC. Translated, it gives CASSLDLGEQFF.

This clonotype has just a few counts. The V call is TRBV12-3 or TRBV12-4, the J call TRBJ2-4; D is perhaps TRBD2 (6 bases). V lost 1 base, J lost 0 bases, and 10 bases lay in between. The CDR3 runs 16 residues. The CDR3 region has the DNA TGTGCCAGCAGTTTAGGGTTGGGACTAGCCAAAAACATTCAGTACTTC. It is translated as CASSLGLGLAKNIQYF.

This clonotype turned up a few times. CDR3: CASSLAIPAYNEQFF. The CDR3 coding sequence is TGTGCCAGCAGCTTAGCGATCCCCGCCTACAATGAGCAGTTCTTC. This chain uses TRBV7-2 with TRBJ2-1; D is ambiguous. Trimming pared 0 bases from V and 2 bases from J, leaving 8 bases between. The length of the CDR3 is 15 residues. The germline gives CDR1 SGHTA, CDR2 FQGNSA.

This clonotype occurred a few times. The chain uses TRBV5-1 and TRBJ2-5, with 13 bases that match TRBD2. V was clipped by 5 bases and J by 2 bases; unmatched bases: 6. The germline V gene has CDR1 SGHRS and CDR2 YFSETQ. The length of the CDR3 is 16 residues. The CDR3 region has the DNA TGCGCCAGCAGTAGGACTAGCGGGGGATTACAAGAGACCCAGTACTTC. This codes for CASSRTSGGLQETQYF.

The table lists this clonotype with many counts. CDR3 in DNA: TGTGCCAGCAAGGACCTAGCGGGTGCAGATACGCAGTATTTT. This encodes CASKDLAGADTQYF. The chain uses TRBV12-3 or TRBV12-4 and TRBJ2-3; 8 bases are a match to TRBD2. The CDR3 loop spans 14 amino acids. Trimming at V came to 7 bases and at J to 4 bases, leaving 7 bases not matched to a gene.

This clonotype was recorded many times. The chain links TRBV20-1 to TRBJ2-1, with D possibly TRBD2 on 5 matching bases. Trimming stripped 4 bases from V and 4 bases from J, with 8 bases between. The CDR3 totals 12 residues. In germline, CDR1 is DFQATT, CDR2 SNEGSKA (reference sequence). CDR3 sequence reads: CSAMRGYNEQFF. The DNA of the CDR3 is TGCAGTGCTATGAGAGGGTACAATGAGCAGTTCTTC.

This chain links TRBV7-8 with TRBJ1-4; possibly TRBD1 for D (5 bases). V lost 1 base, J lost 4 bases, and 19 bases lay in between. The CDR3 loop spans 18 amino acids. The germline gives CDR1 SGHVS, CDR2 FQNEAQ. This CDR3 is CASSLGQGGLFGNEKLFF. The CDR3, as DNA: TGTGCCAGCAGCTTAGGGCAGGGAGGCCTTTTCGGTAATGAAAAACTGTTTTTT.